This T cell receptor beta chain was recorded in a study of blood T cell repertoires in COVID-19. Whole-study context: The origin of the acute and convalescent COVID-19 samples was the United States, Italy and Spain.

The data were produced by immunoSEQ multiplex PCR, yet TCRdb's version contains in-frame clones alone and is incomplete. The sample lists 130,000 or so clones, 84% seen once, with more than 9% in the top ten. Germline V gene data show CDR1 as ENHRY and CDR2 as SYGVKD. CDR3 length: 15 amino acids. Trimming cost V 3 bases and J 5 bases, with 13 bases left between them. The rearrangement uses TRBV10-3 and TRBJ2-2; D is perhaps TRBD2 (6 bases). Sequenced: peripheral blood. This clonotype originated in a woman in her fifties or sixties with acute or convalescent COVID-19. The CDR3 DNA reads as TGTGCCATCAGTGACAGGGAGGTTAGGACCGGGGAGCTGTTTTTT. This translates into CAISDREVRTGELFF.